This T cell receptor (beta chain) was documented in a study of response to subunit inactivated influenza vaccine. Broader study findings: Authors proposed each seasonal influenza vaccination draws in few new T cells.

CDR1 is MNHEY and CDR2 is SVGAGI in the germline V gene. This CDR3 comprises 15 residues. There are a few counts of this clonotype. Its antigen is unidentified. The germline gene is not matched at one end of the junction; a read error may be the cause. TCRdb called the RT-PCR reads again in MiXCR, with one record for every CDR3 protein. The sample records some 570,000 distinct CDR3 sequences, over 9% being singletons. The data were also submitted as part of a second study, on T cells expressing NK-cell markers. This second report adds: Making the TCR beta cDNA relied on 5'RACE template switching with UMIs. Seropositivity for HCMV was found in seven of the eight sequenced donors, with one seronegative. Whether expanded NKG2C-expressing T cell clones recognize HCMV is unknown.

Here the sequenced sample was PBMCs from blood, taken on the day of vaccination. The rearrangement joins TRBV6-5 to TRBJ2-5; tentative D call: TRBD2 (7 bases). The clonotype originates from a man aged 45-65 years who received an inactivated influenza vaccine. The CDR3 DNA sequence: TGTGCCAGCAGTGACTCACGGGGGGCCTACGGGACCCAGTACTTC. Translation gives CASSDSRGAYGTQYF.